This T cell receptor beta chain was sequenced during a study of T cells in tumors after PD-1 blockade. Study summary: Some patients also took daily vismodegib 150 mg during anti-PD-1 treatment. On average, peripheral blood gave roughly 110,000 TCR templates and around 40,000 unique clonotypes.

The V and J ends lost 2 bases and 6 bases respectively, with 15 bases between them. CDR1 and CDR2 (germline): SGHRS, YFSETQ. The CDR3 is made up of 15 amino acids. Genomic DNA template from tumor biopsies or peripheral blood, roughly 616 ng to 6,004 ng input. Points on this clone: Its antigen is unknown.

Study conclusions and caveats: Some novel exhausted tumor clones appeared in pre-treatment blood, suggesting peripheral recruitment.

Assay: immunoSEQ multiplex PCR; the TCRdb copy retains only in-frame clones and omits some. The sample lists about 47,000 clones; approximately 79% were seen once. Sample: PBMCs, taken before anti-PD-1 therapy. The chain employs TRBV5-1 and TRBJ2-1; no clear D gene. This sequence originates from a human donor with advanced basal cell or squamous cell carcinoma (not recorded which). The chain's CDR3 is CASSFNLGNTNEQFF. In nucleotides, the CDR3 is TGCGCCAGCAGCTTCAACTTGGGGAACACCAATGAGCAGTTCTTC.